This is a list of T cell receptor beta chains from one sample in a study of regulatory T cells in long-lasting Graves disease. One entry per CDR3 protein results from TCRdb running MiXCR on the multiplex PCR reads. The sample yields under 700,000 distinct CDR3 sequences, more than 15% seen once. These same records also appear under a second study, on T cells in Graves' hyperthyroidism and ophthalmopathy.

Sequencing used peripheral blood mononuclear cells (PBMCs), obtained at new diagnosis, from a patient treated with antithyroid drugs. Every receptor here comes from a woman aged 35-60 years with Graves disease. The CDR3 runs from the conserved cysteine through the conserved F or W. A D gene is named only where the DNA matches it firmly. Some rows have no size entry. The others give once, few or many, or a class for an expanded clone.

clone_size j_call v_call d_call cdr3_aa cdr3_nt
few TRBJ1-1 TRBV11-2 - CASSSRRVNTEAFF TGTGCCAGCAGCTCTCGACGGGTGAACACTGAAGCTTTCTTT
- TRBJ1-1 TRBV7-9 - CASSLGVKGTEAFF TGTGCCAGCAGCTTAGGGGTAAAAGGCACTGAAGCTTTCTTT
many TRBJ1-1 TRBV3-1 - CASSPSWNTEAFF TGTGCCAGCAGCCCCTCCTGGAATACTGAAGCTTTCTTT
many TRBJ2-5 TRBV27 TRBD2 CASSSEGRGQETQYF TGTGCCAGCAGTTCCGAAGGGAGGGGTCAAGAGACCCAGTACTTC
many TRBJ1-1 TRBV19 TRBD1 CASSVGDSKAFF TGTGCCAGTAGTGTGGGGGACAGCAAAGCTTTCTTT
few TRBJ2-2 TRBV24-1 TRBD1 CATSDWGQGDTGELFF TGTGCCACCAGTGATTGGGGACAGGGAGACACCGGGGAGCTGTTTTTT
- TRBJ2-1 TRBV29-1 TRBD2 CSVYLIGTSGRYEQFF TGCAGCGTCTATTTGATCGGGACTAGCGGGAGGTATGAGCAGTTCTTC
many TRBJ2-3 TRBV9 TRBD2 CASSVVSGGGDTQYF TGTGCCAGCAGCGTAGTTAGCGGGGGAGGAGATACGCAGTATTTT
few TRBJ2-1 TRBV6-5 - CASSYSAQGSYNEQFF TGTGCCAGCAGTTACTCAGCGCAGGGCTCCTACAATGAGCAGTTCTTC
few TRBJ1-1 TRBV10-2 - CASSETDRPNTEAFF TGCGCCAGCAGTGAGACAGACAGACCGAACACTGAAGCTTTCTTT
- TRBJ2-6 TRBV25-1 - CASGKTVSGANVLTF TGTGCCAGCGGGAAAACAGTATCTGGGGCCAACGTCCTGACTTTC
many TRBJ1-1 TRBV2 - CASSDGVEAFF TGTGCCAGCAGTGATGGTGTAGAAGCTTTCTTT
- TRBJ2-7 TRBV4-1 - CASSQVEGFYEQYF TGCGCCAGCAGCCAAGTTGAGGGCTTCTACGAGCAGTACTTC
many TRBJ2-7 TRBV2 TRBD2 CASMNSGGLSYEQYF TGTGCCAGCATGAACAGCGGGGGCCTCTCCTACGAGCAGTACTTC
many TRBJ1-1 TRBV3-1 - CASSQDGRTEAFF TGTGCCAGCAGCCAAGACGGGCGGACTGAAGCTTTCTTT
many TRBJ1-1 TRBV11-2 TRBD1 CASSSPGQASFTEAFF TGTGCCAGCAGCTCTCCGGGACAGGCGTCGTTCACTGAAGCTTTCTTT